Below are 25 T cell receptor beta chains sequenced from a single sample in a study of OX40 agonist ivuxolimab in advanced cancers. Sequenced by immunoSEQ multiplex PCR; TCRdb stores in-frame clones only, minus some. The data show 60,000 to 65,000 clones, approximately 89% seen once. This sample comprised CD4+ or CD8+ T cells sorted from blood, obtained in a trial of the OX40 agonist ivuxolimab. The origin of the receptors is an adult with an advanced solid tumor such as melanoma, head and neck, liver or kidney cancer.

A few counts support this clone. This CDR3 is also generated by other DNA sequences in the sample. The V gene is TRBV27, the J gene TRBJ2-7, with D unclear. The CDR3 runs 13 residues. The V end lost 5 bases, the J end lost 2 bases, and 10 bases lay between the germline ends. Germline V lookup: CDR1 MNHEY, CDR2 SMNVEV (reference sequence). The CDR3 DNA reads as TGTGCCAGCAGTCCCGGACGGACCTACGAGCAGTACTTC. Its translation is CASSPGRTYEQYF.

V gene TRBV28 combines with J gene TRBJ2-7; 7 bases agree with TRBD2. With V trimmed by 4 bases and J by 4 bases, 10 bases remained unmatched. The CDR3 loop spans 15 amino acids. The germline gives CDR1 MDHEN, CDR2 SYDVKM. CDR3 coding DNA: TGTGCCAGCAGTTACGGGGGAGGGGACCAATACGAGCAGTACTTC. The encoded protein is CASSYGGGDQYEQYF.

The V gene is TRBV11-3, the J gene TRBJ2-1; 7 nucleotides align to TRBD1. The V and J ends lost 4 bases and 9 bases, in that order; junction bases with no gene match: 12. Germline-derived CDR1 and CDR2 are SGHNT and YENEEA. There are 15 residues in the CDR3. The CDR3 region is CASSSEGADSSEQFF. CDR3 DNA sequence: TGTGCCAGCAGCTCCGAGGGGGCAGACTCCAGTGAGCAGTTCTTC.

The chain carries TRBV19 and TRBJ1-5, with TRBD1 matching 8 bases. V was clipped by 5 bases and J by 9 bases; unmatched bases: 9. Germline loops: CDR1 LNHDA, CDR2 SQIVND (reference sequence). The CDR3 loop spans 14 amino acids. The CDR3 protein is CASSGDRGEMPQHF. DNA for the CDR3: TGTGCCAGTAGTGGAGACAGGGGAGAAATGCCCCAGCATTTT. Looking up the rest from reference TRBV19 and TRBJ1-5 gives the full variable domain: DGGITQSPKYLFRKEGQNVTLSCEQNLNHDAMYWYRQDPGQGLRLIYYSQIVNDFQKGDIAEGYSVSREKKESFPLTVTSAQKNPTAFYLCASSGDRGEMPQHFGDGTRLSIL.

This sequence joins TRBV29-1 and TRBJ2-7; possibly TRBD1 for D (6 bases). V was pared by 6 bases and J by 2 bases, with 14 bases between. This CDR3 region has 13 residues. Germline CDR1 and CDR2: SQVTM and ANQGSEA. CDR3 nucleotides: TGCAGCGTCCAACCGACAGGCACCTACGAGCAGTACTTC. It specifies CSVQPTGTYEQYF.

The genes are TRBV28 and TRBJ2-3; TRBD1 aligns across 7 bases. There are 16 residues in the CDR3. Germline CDR1 is MDHEN and CDR2 is SYDVKM. V trimming: 10 bases; J trimming: 7 bases; junction bases outside the gene matches: 20. The CDR3 is CATHRSRTGQLNTQYF. The CDR3 region has the DNA TGTGCCACCCATAGATCCCGGACAGGCCAGTTGAATACGCAGTATTTT.

This chain uses TRBV5-5 with TRBJ2-1, with TRBD2 identical over 9 bases. Trimming cost V 0 bases and J 0 bases; bases outside gene matches: 4. The CDR3 is 17 residues long. The germline gives CDR1 SGHKS, CDR2 YYEKEE (reference sequence). The CDR3 nucleotides are TGTGCCAGCAGCTTGGCGCTAGCGGGACCCTCCTACAATGAGCAGTTCTTC. The encoded protein is CASSLALAGPSYNEQFF.

J is TRBJ2-7 and V is TRBV7-8; D unclear. This CDR3 comprises 12 residues. Deletions cut 0 bases from V and 2 bases from J, with 2 bases between. Germline lookup yields CDR1 SGHVS and CDR2 FQNEAQ. The CDR3, as DNA: TGTGCCAGCAGCTTAGCAACCTACGAGCAGTACTTC. Translation: CASSLATYEQYF.

This clone was counted a single time. This chain uses TRBV29-1 with TRBJ2-7, with 10 bases aligning to TRBD1. The V and J ends lost 5 bases and 4 bases, in that order; junction bases with no gene match: 5. The CDR3 has 13 amino acids. Germline V gives CDR1 SQVTM, CDR2 ANQGSEA. The CDR3 DNA sequence: TGCAGCGTTCCGGGACAGGGGATTTACGAGCAGTACTTC. Its protein is CSVPGQGIYEQYF.

The genes are TRBV4-1 and TRBJ2-1; no reliable D call. Germline CDR1 and CDR2: MGHRA and YSYEKL. Trimming removed 1 base at V and 7 bases at J, with 11 bases between. CDR3 length: 14 residues. This CDR3 is CASSQVGALNEQFF. The CDR3 DNA reads TGCGCCAGCAGCCAAGTCGGCGCCCTAAATGAGCAGTTCTTC.

The chain recombines TRBV5-6 with TRBJ2-1; D possibly corresponds to TRBD2 (6 bases). The CDR3 has 16 amino acids. Germline assignment: CDR1 SGHDT and CDR2 YYEEEE. V was pared by 1 base and J by 2 bases, with 13 bases between. The CDR3 DNA sequence: TGTGCCAGCAGCTTGCTAGTAGCGGAACCCTACAATGAGCAGTTCTTC. This codes for CASSLLVAEPYNEQFF.

V usage is TRBV7-2 and J usage is TRBJ2-7; D possibly corresponds to TRBD2 (6 bases). V shed 1 base and J shed 2 bases, with 18 bases lying between them. The CDR3 has 17 amino acids. Germline V lookup: CDR1 SGHTA, CDR2 FQGNSA. As DNA, the CDR3 is TGTGCCAGCAGCTTAGAGGTCAAGGGAGGCCGACCCTACGAGCAGTACTTC. Protein product: CASSLEVKGGRPYEQYF.

This chain links TRBV25-1 with TRBJ2-7; possibly TRBD2 for D (5 bases). The CDR3 extends over 12 amino acids. CDR1 is MGHDK, CDR2 SYGVNS, per germline. V lost 9 bases and J 4 bases, leaving 13 bases between the germline ends. CDR3: CASRRGLYEQYF. DNA for the CDR3: TGTGCCAGTCGCCGCGGGCTATACGAGCAGTACTTC.

The chain links TRBV6-1 to TRBJ1-2, with D possibly TRBD1 on 6 matching bases. This CDR3 is 13 amino acids long. V dropped 3 bases and J dropped 5 bases, with 10 bases sitting between them. Germline V gene sequence: CDR1 MNHNS, CDR2 SASEGT. The CDR3 DNA reads as TGTGCCAGCAGTGAGGGGGCTATGTATGGCTACACCTTC. As protein: CASSEGAMYGYTF.

The J gene is TRBJ2-3, the V gene TRBV5-6, with 8 bases aligning to TRBD1. CDR1 is SGHDT and CDR2 is YYEEEE in the germline V gene. J gave up 9 bases and V 4 bases, and 10 bases lay outside the gene matches. The CDR3 length is 14 residues. The CDR3 loop is CASSPGTGSLTQYF. The CDR3, as DNA: TGTGCCAGCAGCCCGGGGACAGGAAGTTTGACGCAGTATTTT.

V and J are TRBV2 and TRBJ2-7, with TRBD1 matching over 8 bases. Trimming cost V 4 bases and J 3 bases; bases outside gene matches: 5. The length of the CDR3 is 14 residues. Per the germline V gene, CDR1 is SNHLY and CDR2 is FYNNEI. The CDR3 loop reads CASSAGTGGYEQYF. The CDR3 DNA reads TGTGCCAGCAGTGCGGGGACAGGAGGCTACGAGCAGTACTTC.

V and J are TRBV7-2 and TRBJ2-2, with 10 bases fitting TRBD2. The CDR3 is 17 residues long. Germline V lookup: CDR1 SGHTA, CDR2 FQGNSA. With 4 bases clipped from V and 4 bases from J, the junction kept 9 bases outside the gene matches. The CDR3 region has the DNA TGTGCCAGCAGCTCGAAACTAGCGGGATTGATCACCGGGGAGCTGTTTTTT. It translates to CASSSKLAGLITGELFF.

A single count supports this clone. The chain carries TRBV19 and TRBJ1-3, with 7 bases identical to TRBD1. V lost 7 bases to trimming and J lost 3 bases; unmatched junction nucleotides: 3. Germline assignment: CDR1 LNHDA and CDR2 SQIVND (reference sequence). This CDR3 region has 13 residues. CDR3 region: CASTGGFGNTIYF. CDR3 bases: TGTGCCAGTACAGGGGGTTTTGGAAACACCATATATTTT.

A note on this clone: Other nucleotide sequences in the sample specify the same CDR3. The chain joins TRBV7-2 to TRBJ1-5; possible D gene TRBD1, 5 bases. This CDR3 contains 13 residues. Trimming left V 3 bases short and J 6 bases short, with 9 bases between. The germline gives CDR1 SGHTA, CDR2 FQGNSA. As DNA, the CDR3 is TGTGCCAGCAGCTTGGACAATTCTCAGCCCCAGCATTTT. It translates to CASSLDNSQPQHF.

The chain joins TRBV5-6 to TRBJ1-5, with a possible D match to TRBD1 (6 bases). The germline V gene encodes CDR1 SGHDT and CDR2 YYEEEE. This CDR3 is built from 15 residues. Trimming left V 6 bases short and J 3 bases short, with 16 bases between. The CDR3 DNA reads as TGTGCCAGCAAACCGGGGGCCGACCCCAATCAGCCCCAGCATTTT. Its protein is CASKPGADPNQPQHF. Supplemented by reference TRBV5-6 and TRBJ1-5, the full variable domain reads DAGVTQSPTHLIKTRGQQVTLRCSPKSGHDTVSWYQQALGQGPQFIFQYYEEEERQRGNFPDRFSGHQFPNYSSELNVNALLLGDSALYLCASKPGADPNQPQHFGDGTRLSIL.

The chain is built from TRBV11-2 and TRBJ2-7; D may correspond to TRBD1 or TRBD2 (7 bases each). The CDR3 extends over 14 amino acids. V was cut by 4 bases and J by 0 bases, with 10 bases left in between. Germline lookup yields CDR1 SGHAT and CDR2 FQNNGV. The CDR3 DNA reads TGTGCCAGCAGCTCAGGGGGGGGCTCCTACGAGCAGTACTTC. Encoded protein: CASSSGGGSYEQYF.

This clone was seen only once. The gene calls are TRBV6-4 and TRBJ2-3; TRBD2 matches 12 bases. Germline V CDR1 and CDR2: MRHNA, SNTAGT. With V trimmed by 5 bases and J by 6 bases, 3 bases remained unmatched. This CDR3 spans 14 amino acids. CDR3: CASSRLAGEDTQYF. The DNA of the CDR3 is TGTGCCAGCAGTCGACTAGCGGGAGAGGATACGCAGTATTTT.

The chain recombines TRBV15 with TRBJ1-4; 9 bases are a match to TRBD1. Germline loops: CDR1 LNHNV, CDR2 YYDKDF (reference sequence). The junction had 8 bases not matched to a gene; V was cut back by 4 bases and J by 8 bases. The CDR3 has 15 residues. The CDR3 protein is CATSTLQGAGEKLFF. The DNA of the CDR3 is TGTGCCACCAGCACGTTACAGGGGGCAGGAGAAAAACTGTTTTTT.

V and J are TRBV2 and TRBJ2-7; D gene unclear. The ends were cut back, 2 bases at V and 3 bases at J, with 5 bases in the middle. CDR1 is SNHLY and CDR2 is FYNNEI in the germline V gene. The length of the CDR3 is 12 residues. CDR3 region: CASSETDYEQYF. The DNA of the CDR3 is TGTGCCAGCAGTGAAACCGACTACGAGCAGTACTTC.

The gene calls are TRBV27 and TRBJ2-1; tentatively, D is TRBD1 or TRBD2 (6 bases each). The germline V gene has CDR1 MNHEY and CDR2 SMNVEV (reference sequence). This CDR3 comprises 21 residues. With 2 bases removed from V and 6 bases from J, the gap between germline ends came to 32 bases. CDR3: CASSLKGPRGRQKEGGNEQFF. The CDR3 nucleotides read TGTGCCAGCAGTTTAAAAGGCCCCCGGGGCAGGCAAAAGGAGGGGGGCAATGAGCAGTTCTTC.